Listed here are 2 T cell receptor beta chains from one sample, sequenced in a study of T cells expressing NK-cell markers. TCRdb reanalyzed the 5' RACE reads, giving one entry per CDR3 protein sequence and no DNA. The table for this sample gives roughly 450,000 distinct CDR3 sequences. Sequencing was carried out using blood T cells: a sorted CD56 or NKG2C T cell subset, CD4+ or CD8+ T cells, or bulk PBMC T cells (not recorded which). The receptor source for this set is a woman aged 45-59 years in good health.

V is TRBV12-3 or TRBV12-4 and J is TRBJ1-5; TCRdb reports TRBD1, a call that lacks DNA to check it against. The CDR3 is 14 residues long. This chain's CDR3 is CASNFAGFYQPQHF.

This chain uses TRBV10-1 with TRBJ2-1; checking the TCRdb D call of TRBD2 is not possible without DNA. There are 15 residues in the CDR3. Germline CDR1 reads WNHNN; CDR2 reads SYGVQD (reference sequence). The CDR3 loop reads CASSKNGLAGGEQFF.